Included here is one T cell receptor beta chain sequence, with context. Germline V gene sequence: CDR1 LNHDA, CDR2 SQIVND (reference sequence). The CDR3 is 15 residues long. V gave up 2 bases and J gave up 4 bases, with 11 bases separating them. This record comes from a study of blood T cell repertoires in COVID-19. Study at large: Specimens from acute and convalescent COVID-19 originated in the United States, Italy and Spain. The cDNA or gDNA used as material had been derived from T cells, B-cell-depleted T cells, or PBMCs.

In the authors' methods: Amplification from reference gene primers served as the basis for estimated nucleated cell counts. Repertoires were generated with immunoSEQ multiplex PCR, while TCRdb's copy carries only in-frame clones and drops some. The V and J calls and clone size were taken over from that table, and D and trimming were inferred from the DNA. The table records around 170,000 clones, about 88% of them present only once. The TCR was taken from a man in his fifties or sixties with acute or convalescent COVID-19. The chain employs TRBV19 and TRBJ2-2; possibly TRBD2 for D (6 bases). The sequenced sample consisted of peripheral blood. CDR3 bases: TGTGCCAGTAGTATATATGAGACTAGCACCGGGGAGCTGTTTTTT. Translating gives CASSIYETSTGELFF.